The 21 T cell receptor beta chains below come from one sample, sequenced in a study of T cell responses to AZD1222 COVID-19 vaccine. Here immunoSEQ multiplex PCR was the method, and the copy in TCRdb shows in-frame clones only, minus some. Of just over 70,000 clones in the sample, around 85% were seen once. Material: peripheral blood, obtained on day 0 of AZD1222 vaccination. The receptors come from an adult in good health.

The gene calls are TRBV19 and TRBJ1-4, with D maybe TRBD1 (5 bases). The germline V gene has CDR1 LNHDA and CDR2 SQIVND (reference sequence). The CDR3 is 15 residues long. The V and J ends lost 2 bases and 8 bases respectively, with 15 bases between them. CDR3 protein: CASSILGQGGEKLFF. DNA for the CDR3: TGTGCCAGTAGTATATTAGGGCAGGGAGGAGAAAAACTGTTTTTT.

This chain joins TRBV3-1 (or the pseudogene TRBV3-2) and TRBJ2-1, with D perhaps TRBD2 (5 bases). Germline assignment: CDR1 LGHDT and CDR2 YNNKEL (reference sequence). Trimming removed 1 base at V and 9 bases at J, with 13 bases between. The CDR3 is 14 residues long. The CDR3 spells CASSQVRLASEQFF. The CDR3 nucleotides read TGTGCCAGCAGCCAAGTGCGTCTAGCTAGTGAGCAGTTCTTC.

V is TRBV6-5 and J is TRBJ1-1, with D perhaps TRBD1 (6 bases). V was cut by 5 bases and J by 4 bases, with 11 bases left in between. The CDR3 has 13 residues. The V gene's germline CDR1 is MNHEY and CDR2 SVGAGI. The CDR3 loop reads CASSPSGATEAFF. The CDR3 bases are TGTGCCAGCAGTCCCTCAGGGGCCACTGAAGCTTTCTTT.

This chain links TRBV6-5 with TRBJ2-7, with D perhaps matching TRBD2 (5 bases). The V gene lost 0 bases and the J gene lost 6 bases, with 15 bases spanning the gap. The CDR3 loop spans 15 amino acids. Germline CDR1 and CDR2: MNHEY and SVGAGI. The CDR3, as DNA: TGTGCCAGCAGTTACTCCCCTAGCCCGAAAACCGAGCAGTACTTC. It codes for CASSYSPSPKTEQYF.

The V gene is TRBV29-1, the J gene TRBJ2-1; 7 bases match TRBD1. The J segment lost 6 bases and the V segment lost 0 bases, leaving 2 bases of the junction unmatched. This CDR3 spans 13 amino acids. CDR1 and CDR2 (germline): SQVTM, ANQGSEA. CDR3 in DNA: TGCAGCGTTGAAGATGACAGGGTCAATGAGCAGTTCTTC. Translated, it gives CSVEDDRVNEQFF.

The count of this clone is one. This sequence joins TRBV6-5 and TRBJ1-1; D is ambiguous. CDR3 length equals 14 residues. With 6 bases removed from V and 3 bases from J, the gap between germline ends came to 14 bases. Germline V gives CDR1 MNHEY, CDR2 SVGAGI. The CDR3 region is CASRRLDTDTEAFF. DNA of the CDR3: TGTGCCAGCAGGCGGCTGGATACGGACACTGAAGCTTTCTTT.

The CDR3 sequence is CASSYQLQGASGYTF. In DNA form, the CDR3 reads TGTGCCAGCAGTTACCAATTACAGGGGGCAAGCGGCTACACCTTC. J is TRBJ1-2 and V is TRBV6-5, with 9 bases aligning to TRBD1. V dropped 2 bases and J dropped 8; count of bases not matched to a gene: 9. In germline, CDR1 is MNHEY, CDR2 SVGAGI. This CDR3 has 15 amino acids.

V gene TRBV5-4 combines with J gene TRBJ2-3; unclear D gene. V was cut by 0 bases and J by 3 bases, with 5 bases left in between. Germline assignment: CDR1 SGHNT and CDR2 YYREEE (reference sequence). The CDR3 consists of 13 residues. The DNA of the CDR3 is TGTGCCAGCAGCTTGGGGGGTACAGATACGCAGTATTTT. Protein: CASSLGGTDTQYF.

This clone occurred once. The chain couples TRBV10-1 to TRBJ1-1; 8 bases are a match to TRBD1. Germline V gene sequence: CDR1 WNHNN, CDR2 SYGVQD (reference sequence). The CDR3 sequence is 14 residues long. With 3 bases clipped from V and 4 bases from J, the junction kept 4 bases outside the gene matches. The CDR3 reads CASSDQTGGTEAFF. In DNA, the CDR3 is TGCGCCAGCAGTGACCAAACAGGGGGCACTGAAGCTTTCTTT.

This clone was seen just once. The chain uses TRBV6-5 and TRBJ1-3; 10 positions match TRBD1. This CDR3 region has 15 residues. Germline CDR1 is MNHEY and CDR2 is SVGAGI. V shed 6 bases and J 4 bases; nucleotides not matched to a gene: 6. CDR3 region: CASSTDRGHGNTIYF. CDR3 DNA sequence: TGTGCCAGCAGCACCGACAGGGGGCACGGAAACACCATATATTTT.

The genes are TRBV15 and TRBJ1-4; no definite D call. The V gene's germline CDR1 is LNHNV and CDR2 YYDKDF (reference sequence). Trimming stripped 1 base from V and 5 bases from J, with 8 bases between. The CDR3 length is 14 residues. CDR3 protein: CATSRGTGNEKLFF. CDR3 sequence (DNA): TGTGCCACCAGCAGAGGGACGGGGAATGAAAAACTGTTTTTT.

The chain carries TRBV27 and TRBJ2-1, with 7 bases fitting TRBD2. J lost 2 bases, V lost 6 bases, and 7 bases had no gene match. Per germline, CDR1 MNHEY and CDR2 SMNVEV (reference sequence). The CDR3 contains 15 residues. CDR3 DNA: TGTGCCAGCAGAGGCGGGAGAAGCGCCTACAATGAGCAGTTCTTC. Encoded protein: CASRGGRSAYNEQFF.

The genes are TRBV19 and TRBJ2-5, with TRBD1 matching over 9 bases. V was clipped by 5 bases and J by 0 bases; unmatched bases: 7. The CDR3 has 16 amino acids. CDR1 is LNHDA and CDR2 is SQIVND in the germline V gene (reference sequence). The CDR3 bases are TGTGCCAGTAGTCCCGGGACAGGGACCCACCAAGAGACCCAGTACTTC. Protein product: CASSPGTGTHQETQYF. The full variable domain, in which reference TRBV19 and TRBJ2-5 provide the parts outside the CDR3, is DGGITQSPKYLFRKEGQNVTLSCEQNLNHDAMYWYRQDPGQGLRLIYYSQIVNDFQKGDIAEGYSVSREKKESFPLTVTSAQKNPTAFYLCASSPGTGTHQETQYFGPGTRLLVL.

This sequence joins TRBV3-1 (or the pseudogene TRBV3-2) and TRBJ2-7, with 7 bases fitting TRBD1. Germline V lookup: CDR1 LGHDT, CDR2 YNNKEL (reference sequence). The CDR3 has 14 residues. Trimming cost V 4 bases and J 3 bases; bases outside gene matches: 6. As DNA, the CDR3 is TGTGCCAGCAGCCTTACAGGGGCCGTCTACGAGCAGTACTTC. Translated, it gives CASSLTGAVYEQYF.

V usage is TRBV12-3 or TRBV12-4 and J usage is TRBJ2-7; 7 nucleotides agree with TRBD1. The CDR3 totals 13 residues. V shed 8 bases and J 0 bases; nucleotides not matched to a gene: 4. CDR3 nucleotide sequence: TGTGCCAGCGGCGACAGGGCCTCCTACGAGCAGTACTTC. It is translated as CASGDRASYEQYF.

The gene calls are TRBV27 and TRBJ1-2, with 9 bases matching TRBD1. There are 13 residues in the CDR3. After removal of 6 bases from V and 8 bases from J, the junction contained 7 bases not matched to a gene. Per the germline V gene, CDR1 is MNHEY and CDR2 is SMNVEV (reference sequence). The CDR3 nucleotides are TGTGCCAGCAGACGCGGACAGGGGAGAGGCTACACCTTC. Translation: CASRRGQGRGYTF.

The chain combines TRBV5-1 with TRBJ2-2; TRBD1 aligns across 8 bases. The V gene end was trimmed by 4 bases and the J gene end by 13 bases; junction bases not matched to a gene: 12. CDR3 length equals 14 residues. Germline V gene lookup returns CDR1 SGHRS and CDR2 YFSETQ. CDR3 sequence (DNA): TGCGCCAGCAGCCTATCGGGACAGGTCCTTGGGCTGTTTTTT. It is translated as CASSLSGQVLGLFF.

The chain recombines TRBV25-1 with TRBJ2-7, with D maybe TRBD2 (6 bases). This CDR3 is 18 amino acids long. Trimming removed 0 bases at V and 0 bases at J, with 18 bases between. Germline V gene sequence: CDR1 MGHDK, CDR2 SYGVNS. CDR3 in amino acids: CASSEYGTGGISSYEQYF. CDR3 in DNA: TGTGCCAGCAGTGAATACGGGACTGGAGGAATAAGCTCCTACGAGCAGTACTTC.

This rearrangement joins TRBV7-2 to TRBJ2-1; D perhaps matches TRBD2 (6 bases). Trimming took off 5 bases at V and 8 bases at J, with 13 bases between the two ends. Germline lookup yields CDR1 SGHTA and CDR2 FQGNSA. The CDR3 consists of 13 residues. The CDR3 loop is CASSRRREHEQFF. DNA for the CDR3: TGTGCCAGCAGCCGTCGGAGGGAACATGAGCAGTTCTTC.

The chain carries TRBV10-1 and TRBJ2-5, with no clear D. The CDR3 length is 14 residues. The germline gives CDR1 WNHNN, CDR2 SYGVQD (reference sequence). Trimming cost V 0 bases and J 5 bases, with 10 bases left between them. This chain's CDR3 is CASSESPGRETQYF. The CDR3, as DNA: TGCGCCAGCAGTGAGTCCCCGGGCCGGGAGACCCAGTACTTC.

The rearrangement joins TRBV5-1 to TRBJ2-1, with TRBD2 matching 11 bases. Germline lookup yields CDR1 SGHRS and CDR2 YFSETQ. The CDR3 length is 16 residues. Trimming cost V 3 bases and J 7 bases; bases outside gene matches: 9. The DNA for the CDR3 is TGCGCCAGCAGCTCCCTGACTAGCGGGGAAGTGAATGAGCAGTTCTTC. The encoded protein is CASSSLTSGEVNEQFF.